What follows describes a single TCR beta chain. As yet, its antigen is unknown. The data were obtained in a study of T cell repertoires in cytomegalovirus infection. V lost 0 bases and J lost 1, with 13 bases in between. Germline V gene lookup returns CDR1 DFQATT and CDR2 SNEGSKA (reference sequence). The CDR3 has 16 amino acids. TCRdb ran MiXCR on the reads and lists one entry per CDR3 protein. The data contain over 100,000 distinct CDR3 sequences, around 28% of them singletons. The sequence was collected from a human donor in good health (CMV status not recorded). Some clones in this sample may be carry-over from other donors' samples. The sequences come from CD8+ T cells from cultured PBMCs, collected from culture after CMV antigen stimulation. The J gene is TRBJ2-1, the V gene TRBV20-1; possibly TRBD2 for D (6 bases). Written as DNA, the CDR3 is TGCAGTGCTAGAGATCCTCTTAGCGGTTCCTACAATGAGCAGTTCTTC. The encoded protein is CSARDPLSGSYNEQFF.